This entry lists 27 T cell receptor beta chains sequenced from one sample in a study of blood T cells in healthy people across ages. Together with a sample-barcoded 5' primer, a J-beta primer mix was included in a second PCR lasting about 7 to 11 cycles. From the 5' RACE reads, TCRdb called clonotypes with MiXCR, one entry per CDR3 protein. The sample contains 700,000 or so distinct CDR3 sequences, 40% to 50% of which appear only once. The sample consisted of blood. The origin of the receptors is an elderly man in good health.

A few counts support this clonotype. CDR3 region: CASSREGQGSYEQYF. CDR3 nucleotide sequence: TGCGCCAGCAGCCGTGAGGGACAGGGGTCCTACGAGCAGTACTTC. The rearrangement joins TRBV5-1 to TRBJ2-7; 10 bases align to TRBD1. From germline, CDR1 is SGHRS and CDR2 YFSETQ. The trim removed 4 bases at V and 1 base at J, leaving 5 bases unmatched. The CDR3 is made up of 15 amino acids.

This clonotype was recorded a few times. The chain couples TRBV29-1 to TRBJ2-7, with D tentatively TRBD2 (5 bases). The CDR3 sequence is 12 residues long. Between the trimmed V and J ends, which lost 4 bases and 6 bases, there was a span of 13 bases. Germline CDR1 reads SQVTM; CDR2 reads ANQGSEA. CDR3 sequence: CSVGSGTGEQYF. The CDR3 bases are TGCAGCGTTGGGTCGGGAACGGGCGAGCAGTACTTC.

In the case of this clonotype: One base away lies a much larger clone, so this may be a sequencing read error. The chain recombines TRBV5-1 with TRBJ2-1, with TRBD1 matching 9 bases. The length of the CDR3 is 13 residues. Germline-derived CDR1 and CDR2 are SGHRS and YFSETQ. The CDR3 nucleotides read TGCGCCAACAGCTGGGGACAGGGTGCTGAGCAGTTCTTC. Amino acids: CANSWGQGAEQFF. Full variable domain (remainder filled in from reference TRBV5-1 and TRBJ2-1): KAGVTQTPRYLIKTRGQQVTLSCSPISGHRSVSWYQQTPGQGLQFLFEYFSETQRNKGNFPGRFSGRQFSNSRSEMNVSTLELGDSALYLCANSWGQGAEQFFGPGTRLTVL.

The CDR3 DNA follows: TGTGCCAGCAGTGGAGGCTGGTACAATGAGCAGTTCTTC. Translating gives CASSGGWYNEQFF. This chain uses TRBV6-2 or TRBV6-3 with TRBJ2-1; a weak D match, TRBD2 (5 bases). Per the germline V gene, CDR1 is MNHEY and CDR2 is SVGEGT. V was clipped by 5 bases and J by 4 bases, with 9 bases between them. This CDR3 is built from 13 residues.

This chain joins TRBV5-1 and TRBJ2-6; maybe TRBD2 (5 bases). V was trimmed by 2 bases and J by 5 bases, leaving 11 bases between them. This CDR3 contains 15 residues. From germline, CDR1 is SGHRS and CDR2 YFSETQ. The CDR3: CASSLLPGRANVLTF. The CDR3 DNA reads as TGCGCCAGCAGCTTACTCCCGGGGAGGGCCAACGTCCTGACTTTC. The variable domain in full, completed from reference TRBV5-1 and TRBJ2-6, reads KAGVTQTPRYLIKTRGQQVTLSCSPISGHRSVSWYQQTPGQGLQFLFEYFSETQRNKGNFPGRFSGRQFSNSRSEMNVSTLELGDSALYLCASSLLPGRANVLTFGAGSRLTVL.

The rearrangement links TRBV7-9 to TRBJ2-4; D is undetermined. With the DNA end fitting TRBJ2-5 better, the J assignment may be wrong. CDR3 length: 15 residues. Germline assignment: CDR1 SEHNR and CDR2 FQNEAQ (reference sequence). The CDR3, as DNA: TGTGCCAGCAGCTTAGCGGAGACCCCGGAAGAGACCCAGTACTTC. It encodes CASSLAETPEETQYF.

V gene TRBV14 combines with J gene TRBJ1-6; weak D call: TRBD1 (6 bases). V was shortened by 10 bases and J by 10 bases, with 20 bases between the two germline ends. The CDR3 is made up of 14 amino acids. Germline V CDR1 and CDR2: SGHDN, FVKESK. This CDR3 is CANRVGTKISPLHF. For the CDR3, the DNA is TGTGCCAACAGGGTCGGGACGAAGATCTCACCCCTCCACTTT.

As concerns this clonotype: An end of the junction differs from the germline gene, which may be a read error. V and J are TRBV20-1 and TRBJ1-2; perhaps TRBD1 as D (6 bases). Germline CDR1 DFQATT, CDR2 SNEGSKA (reference sequence). This CDR3 has 13 amino acids. CDR3 nucleotide sequence: TGCAGTGCTAGACGAGGGGGGGGCTATGGCAACACCTTC. This translates into CSARRGGGYGNTF.

In this sample, this clonotype turned up many times. The genes are TRBV7-2 and TRBJ2-3; D is unresolved. Germline values: CDR1 SGHTA, CDR2 FQGNSA. CDR3 size: 14 residues. The V gene lost 5 bases and the J gene lost 4 bases, with 13 bases spanning the gap. This CDR3 reads CASSQPPLADTQYF. For the CDR3, the DNA is TGTGCCAGCAGCCAACCCCCCTTGGCAGATACGCAGTATTTT.

The genes are TRBV5-8 and TRBJ1-1; TRBD1 might be the D (6 bases). Germline V gives CDR1 SGHTS, CDR2 YDEGEE. V was clipped by 4 bases and J by 1 base, with 14 bases between them. This CDR3 contains 15 residues. In nucleotides, the CDR3 is TGTGCCAGCAGCAAGGGACATCCGGGGAACACTGAAGCTTTCTTT. This sequence encodes CASSKGHPGNTEAFF.

Concerning this clonotype itself: At one of its ends the junction is not consistent with the germline gene, which may arise from a read error. J is TRBJ2-1 and V is TRBV9, with 9 bases that match TRBD1. Germline CDR1 SGDLS, CDR2 YYNGEE. This CDR3 has 15 amino acids. The CDR3 DNA reads as TGTGCCTGCAGCGAACAGGGGGCCAATTACAATGAGCAGTTCTTC. Translated: CACSEQGANYNEQFF.

This clonotype has a single count. A read error may be the cause here, since a much bigger clone is one base away. This rearrangement joins TRBV29-1 to TRBJ2-7; perhaps TRBD2 as D (6 bases). V lost 6 bases, J lost 0 bases, and 12 bases lay in between. CDR1 and CDR2 (germline): SQVTM, ANQGSEA. The CDR3 loop spans 13 amino acids. The CDR3 nucleotides are TGCAGCGTGGCCGGGAGTCCCTCCTACGAGCAGTACTTC. It encodes CSVAGSPSYEQYF.

The chain is built from TRBV12-3 or TRBV12-4 and TRBJ2-5; 7 bases map to TRBD2. The last part of the DNA fits TRBJ2-1 better; the J call may be wrong. This CDR3 contains 14 residues. CDR3 sequence: CATRWGGGQETQFF. The CDR3 nucleotides read TGTGCCACCAGGTGGGGGGGAGGGCAAGAGACCCAGTTCTTC.

This clonotype was seen a handful of times. The DNA of the CDR3 is TGTGCCAGCAGCTTAGTGAGACAAAACACCGGGGAGCTGTTTTTT. Protein sequence: CASSLVRQNTGELFF. The genes are TRBV7-2 and TRBJ2-2, with unresolved D. This CDR3 has 15 amino acids. Trimming removed 1 base from V and 2 bases from J, with 8 bases in between. The germline CDR1 and CDR2 sequences are SGHTA and FQGNSA.

The chain joins TRBV7-9 to TRBJ1-4, with D tentatively TRBD1 (5 bases). Germline CDR1 SEHNR, CDR2 FQNEAQ (reference sequence). This CDR3 is built from 18 residues. V was trimmed by 3 bases and J by 7 bases, leaving 24 bases between them. CDR3 protein: CASSLRQGTPRGIEKLFF. The DNA of the CDR3 is TGTGCCAGCAGCTTGCGGCAGGGCACCCCCCGGGGTATTGAAAAACTGTTTTTT.

On this clonotype itself: A read error may produce the germline difference seen at one junction end. This chain links TRBV12-3 or TRBV12-4 with TRBJ2-7; 10 bases match TRBD1. The CDR3 is made up of 14 amino acids. The chain's CDR3 is CTSTRQGAGDEQYF. As DNA, the CDR3 is TGTACCAGTACGAGACAGGGGGCGGGTGACGAGCAGTACTTC.

This chain connects TRBV6-6 to TRBJ2-1; D may match TRBD1 or TRBD2 (5 bases each). With 5 bases removed from V and 7 bases from J, the gap between germline ends came to 15 bases. Germline V gene sequence: CDR1 MNHNY, CDR2 SVGAGI (reference sequence). This CDR3 comprises 14 residues. The CDR3 loop reads CASSKGRADNEQFF. The CDR3 region has the DNA TGTGCCAGCAGTAAGGGACGCGCGGATAATGAGCAGTTCTTC.

The chain links TRBV20-1 to TRBJ2-3; 13 nucleotides agree with TRBD2. CDR1 is DFQATT, CDR2 SNEGSKA, per germline (reference sequence). V lost 6 bases and J lost 6; bases outside the gene matches: 3. The CDR3 extends over 13 amino acids. Here the CDR3 reads CSARTSGSDTQYF. In DNA, the CDR3 is TGCAGTGCACGGACTAGCGGGAGTGATACGCAGTATTTT.

The chain uses TRBV6-2 or TRBV6-3 and TRBJ2-1, with 12 bases lining up with TRBD2. The CDR3 has 16 residues. The V and J ends lost 2 bases and 9 bases, in that order; junction bases with no gene match: 8. CDR1 is MNHEY, CDR2 SVGEGT, per germline. CDR3 in amino acids: CASSYETSGSGAEQFF. CDR3 coding DNA: TGTGCCAGCAGTTACGAGACTAGCGGGAGTGGAGCTGAGCAGTTCTTC.

The chain employs TRBV28 and TRBJ1-5, with TRBD1 as a possible D gene (5 bases). The CDR3 has 17 amino acids. V was cut by 4 bases and J by 0 bases, with 16 bases left in between. Germline V gene data show CDR1 as MDHEN and CDR2 as SYDVKM. CDR3 sequence (DNA): TGTGCCAGCAGTTGGGGGGGTCCTTCAAATAGCAATCAGCCCCAGCATTTT. Its translation: CASSWGGPSNSNQPQHF.

The chain links TRBV11-2 to TRBJ2-7, with 8 bases fitting TRBD2. The CDR3 is 17 amino acids. The trim removed 3 bases at V and 0 bases at J, leaving 10 bases unmatched. CDR1 SGHAT and CDR2 FQNNGV come from the germline V gene. CDR3 DNA sequence: TGTGCCAGCAGCTTCGGGGCTAGCGGGTGGAGCTCCTACGAGCAGTACTTC. Translated: CASSFGASGWSSYEQYF.

A few counts support this clonotype. This chain links TRBV6-5 with TRBJ1-2, with D uncertain. The ends were cut back, 2 bases at V and 4 bases at J, with 14 bases in the middle. Looked up from germline, CDR1 is MNHEY and CDR2 is SVGAGI. The CDR3 runs 15 residues. This CDR3 is CASSYQSGFGYGYTF. The CDR3 coding sequence is TGTGCCAGCAGTTACCAATCTGGGTTTGGCTATGGCTACACCTTC.

This clonotype was detected a few times. This chain joins TRBV9 and TRBJ2-1; D is perhaps TRBD1 (6 bases). Germline CDR1 reads SGDLS; CDR2 reads YYNGEE. The CDR3 loop spans 13 amino acids. Between the trimmed V and J ends, which lost 7 bases and 5 bases, there was a span of 13 bases. The CDR3 sequence is CASPGHADNEQFF. The CDR3 bases are TGTGCCAGCCCGGGACACGCCGACAATGAGCAGTTCTTC.

In this sample, this clonotype turned up a few times. V usage is TRBV9 and J usage is TRBJ1-1; 8 bases match TRBD1. Germline V gene sequence: CDR1 SGDLS, CDR2 YYNGEE. The V and J ends lost 5 bases and 2 bases, in that order; junction bases with no gene match: 8. CDR3 length equals 15 residues. The CDR3 reads CASSFLGQENTEAFF. The CDR3 DNA reads TGTGCCAGCAGTTTCTTGGGACAGGAAAACACTGAAGCTTTCTTT.

The chain joins TRBV6-1 to TRBJ2-1; no clear D. The assigned J gene may be wrong: the sequence end matches TRBJ2-7 better. Germline CDR1 is MNHNS and CDR2 is SASEGT. The CDR3 is made up of 15 amino acids. The CDR3 reads CASSESTVSYNEQYF. DNA for the CDR3: TGTGCCAGCAGTGAAAGTACAGTCTCCTACAATGAGCAGTACTTC.

V is TRBV4-3 and J is TRBJ2-1; D remains unclear. Germline V gives CDR1 LGHNA, CDR2 YSLEER. This CDR3 is built from 17 residues. Trimming removed 0 bases from V and 0 bases from J, with 12 bases in between. CDR3 loop: CASSQERGSSSYNEQFF. In DNA, the CDR3 is TGCGCCAGCAGCCAAGAGAGAGGCTCGAGCTCCTACAATGAGCAGTTCTTC.

Regarding this clonotype: The junction and the germline gene differ at one end; a read error may be behind it. V gene TRBV7-2 combines with J gene TRBJ2-7, with TRBD1 identical over 7 bases. This CDR3 region has 16 residues. In germline, CDR1 is SGHTA, CDR2 FQGNSA. CDR3 in amino acids: CANSLGDRVQAYEQYF. The CDR3 DNA follows: TGTGCCAACAGCTTAGGAGACAGGGTACAAGCCTACGAGCAGTACTTC.